The following is a T cell receptor beta chain sequence with its context. The sample originates from a study of cytomegalovirus exposure and HLA in healthy donors. This CDR3 contains 17 residues. V was pared by 1 base and J by 7 bases, with 12 bases of the junction left unmatched. Germline V gives CDR1 MDHEN, CDR2 SYDVKM. The PCR made use of 60 Vbeta and 13 Jbeta primers. This table comes from immunoSEQ multiplex PCR, and its TCRdb copy is limited to in-frame clones, with some not included. The sample lists around 100,000 clones, roughly 9.1% occurring once. The specimen was PBMCs. This sequence originates from a man aged 35 to 55 in good health and CMV-seropositive. The chain combines TRBV28 with TRBJ1-4, with 7 bases aligning to TRBD1. CDR3 in amino acids: CASSLYGRGPESEKLFF. CDR3 DNA: TGTGCCAGCAGTTTATATGGTAGGGGGCCAGAGAGTGAAAAACTGTTTTTT.